A single TCR beta chain is shown here with its context. The antigen remains unidentified. This specimen belongs to a study of beta chain features in type 1 diabetes. Findings of the study overall: VDJ junctions sequenced from type 1 diabetes patients showed fewer insertions and more deletions.

In germline, CDR1 is MNHNY, CDR2 SVGAGI (reference sequence). This CDR3 is built from 13 residues. Trimming removed 5 bases at V and 7 bases at J, with 12 bases between. Of the isolated RNA, all was reverse transcribed, and so the sequenced material was expressed TCRB transcripts. Repertoires were generated with immunoSEQ multiplex PCR, while TCRdb's copy carries only in-frame clones and drops some. The sample contains about 140,000 clones, 9% to 10% of which appear only once. Sample: central memory CD4+ T cells from blood. The genes are TRBV6-6 and TRBJ1-5; a possible D gene is TRBD1 (6 bases). This clonotype was sampled from a middle-aged woman in good health. This CDR3 is CASSDRGKQPQHF. The CDR3 coding sequence is TGTGCCAGCAGTGATAGGGGGAAACAGCCCCAGCATTTT.